The 23 T cell receptor beta chains below all came from one sample that was sequenced in a study of T cell clonotyping in hematopoietic cell transplantation. The assay was immunoSEQ multiplex PCR, and TCRdb's table has in-frame clones only and misses some. The sample consists of fewer than 40,000 clones, about 87% of them appearing once. Sequencing input: peripheral blood mononuclear cells. These receptors were collected from a woman in her 40s in good health. Some clones in this sample may be carry-over from other donors' samples.

The chain recombines TRBV7-2 with TRBJ1-5; D may be TRBD1 (5 bases). V shed 0 bases and J shed 7 bases, with 25 bases lying between them. The CDR3 sequence is 19 residues long. Looked up from germline, CDR1 is SGHTA and CDR2 is FQGNSA. CDR3 amino acids: CASSLAKDIEGLGKQPQHF. In nucleotides, the CDR3 is TGTGCCAGCAGCTTAGCGAAGGATATCGAGGGGCTGGGTAAGCAGCCCCAGCATTTT. The full variable domain, in which reference TRBV7-2 and TRBJ1-5 provide the parts outside the CDR3, is GAGVSQSPSNKVTEKGKDVELRCDPISGHTALYWYRQSLGQGLEFLIYFQGNSAPDKSGLPSDRFSAERTGGSVSTLTIQRTQQEDSAVYLCASSLAKDIEGLGKQPQHFGDGTRLSIL.

V usage is TRBV14 and J usage is TRBJ2-7; D unclear. V lost 8 bases to trimming and J lost 10 bases, with 12 bases between them. The germline V gene has CDR1 SGHDN and CDR2 FVKESK. The CDR3 runs to 10 residues. CDR3 in amino acids: CASGLSFQYF. The CDR3 DNA sequence: TGTGCCAGCGGATTATCGTTTCAGTACTTC.

The V call is TRBV19, the J call TRBJ1-1; D call uncertain. This CDR3 is built from 11 residues. The V end lost 4 bases, the J end lost 7 bases, and 7 bases lay between the germline ends. Looked up from germline, CDR1 is LNHDA and CDR2 is SQIVND (reference sequence). CDR3 nucleotide sequence: TGTGCCAGTAGTACACGAGATGAAGCTTTCTTT. This translates into CASSTRDEAFF.

The genes are TRBV6-6 and TRBJ2-3; 8 bases map to TRBD2. Germline V CDR1 and CDR2: MNHNY, SVGAGI (reference sequence). Trimming removed 5 bases from V and 10 bases from J; junction bases left unmatched: 11. The CDR3 loop spans 14 amino acids. CDR3 region: CASSRPGLVLPQYF. CDR3 sequence (DNA): TGTGCCAGCAGTCGCCCGGGACTAGTTTTGCCGCAGTATTTT.

This sequence joins TRBV29-1 and TRBJ2-7; the match to TRBD2 covers 7 bases. Germline CDR1 SQVTM, CDR2 ANQGSEA. With 1 base clipped from V and 5 bases from J, the junction kept 8 bases outside the gene matches. The CDR3 has 14 amino acids. Here the CDR3 reads CSVEGWAGVNEQYF. CDR3 nucleotides: TGCAGCGTTGAAGGGTGGGCGGGAGTGAACGAGCAGTACTTC.

The V call is TRBV11-2, the J call TRBJ2-5, with D maybe TRBD1 (6 bases). The CDR3 extends over 15 amino acids. Per germline, CDR1 SGHAT and CDR2 FQNNGV. The V end was cut by 5 bases, the J end by 1 base, with 14 bases between. CDR3 loop: CASSVAGVPQETQYF. CDR3 bases: TGTGCCAGCAGCGTAGCAGGGGTCCCCCAAGAGACCCAGTACTTC. The full variable domain, with the rest looked up from reference TRBV11-2 and TRBJ2-5, is EAGVAQSPRYKIIEKRQSVAFWCNPISGHATLYWYQQILGQGPKLLIQFQNNGVVDDSQLPKDRFSAERLKGVDSTLKIQPAKLEDSAVYLCASSVAGVPQETQYFGPGTRLLVL.

J is TRBJ2-5 and V is TRBV19; perhaps TRBD2 as D (5 bases). Germline V gene data show CDR1 as LNHDA and CDR2 as SQIVND (reference sequence). The CDR3 sequence is 12 residues long. Deletions cut 9 bases from V and 5 bases from J, with 13 bases between. The CDR3 DNA reads TGTGCCAGCGGGGATGATGGTGAGACCCAGTACTTC. Translating gives CASGDDGETQYF. Using reference TRBV19 and TRBJ2-5 for the parts outside the CDR3, the full variable domain is DGGITQSPKYLFRKEGQNVTLSCEQNLNHDAMYWYRQDPGQGLRLIYYSQIVNDFQKGDIAEGYSVSREKKESFPLTVTSAQKNPTAFYLCASGDDGETQYFGPGTRLLVL.

This clone was recorded a few times. J is TRBJ1-2 and V is TRBV11-3; D remains ambiguous. The CDR3 is 11 amino acids. Between the trimmed V and J ends, which lost 0 bases and 8 bases, there was a span of 4 bases. CDR1 and CDR2 (germline): SGHNT, YENEEA. The CDR3 region is CASSLDRGYTF. CDR3 coding DNA: TGTGCCAGCAGCTTAGACAGAGGCTACACCTTC.

This chain joins TRBV7-2 and TRBJ1-3, with unresolved D. The CDR3 sequence is 16 residues long. Germline lookup yields CDR1 SGHTA and CDR2 FQGNSA. Trimming removed 2 bases from V and 0 bases from J, with 11 bases in between. CDR3 nucleotide sequence: TGTGCCAGCAGCTTATCGGACCCTAACTCTGGAAACACCATATATTTT. This gives the protein CASSLSDPNSGNTIYF.

This clone was seen only once. This chain uses TRBV7-6 with TRBJ2-5, with 10 bases fitting TRBD2. The CDR3 is 14 residues long. CDR1 is SGHVS, CDR2 FNYEAQ, per germline. V lost 8 bases to trimming and J lost 3 bases; unmatched junction nucleotides: 6. The CDR3: CASGSLAGEETQYF. For the CDR3, the DNA is TGTGCCAGCGGTAGTCTAGCGGGAGAAGAGACCCAGTACTTC.

This sequence joins TRBV6-6 and TRBJ1-3; D is undetermined. V lost 5 bases and J 0 bases, leaving 11 bases between the germline ends. Germline lookup yields CDR1 MNHNY and CDR2 SVGAGI (reference sequence). The CDR3 extends over 15 amino acids. The CDR3 spells CASSPDGSSGNTIYF. The CDR3 DNA follows: TGTGCCAGCAGTCCGGACGGGAGCTCTGGAAACACCATATATTTT.

The rearrangement uses TRBV6-1 and TRBJ2-7; 8 nucleotides agree with TRBD1. The CDR3 extends over 14 amino acids. Germline V gene data show CDR1 as MNHNS and CDR2 as SASEGT. The V and J ends lost 5 bases and 5 bases, in that order; junction bases with no gene match: 8. CDR3 loop: CASSFGTGRDEQYF. The DNA of the CDR3 is TGTGCCAGCAGTTTCGGGACAGGAAGGGACGAGCAGTACTTC.

The chain uses TRBV19 and TRBJ2-1; 7 bases fit TRBD2. J gave up 7 bases and V 3 bases, and 6 bases lay outside the gene matches. The CDR3 spans 14 residues. CDR1 is LNHDA and CDR2 is SQIVND in the germline V gene (reference sequence). For the CDR3, the DNA is TGTGCCAGTAGTATCCGGGGGAGGGTAAATGAGCAGTTCTTC. Its protein is CASSIRGRVNEQFF.

This clone was observed a single time. DNA for the CDR3: TGTGCCAGCAGTTTCGGGGGATATAGCAATCAGCCCCAGCATTTT. It yields the protein CASSFGGYSNQPQHF. The chain is built from TRBV28 and TRBJ1-5, with D perhaps TRBD1 (5 bases). Germline CDR1 reads MDHEN; CDR2 reads SYDVKM. Trimming pared 3 bases from V and 0 bases from J, leaving 9 bases between. The CDR3 is made up of 15 amino acids.

This clone has a single count. This chain joins TRBV5-4 and TRBJ2-7; 8 bases fit TRBD1. This CDR3 comprises 15 residues. The V gene's germline CDR1 is SGHNT and CDR2 YYREEE (reference sequence). With V trimmed by 9 bases and J by 4 bases, 15 bases remained unmatched. DNA for the CDR3: TGTGCCACCACCCCCAGGGGGCCAGAGGTTTACGAGCAGTACTTC. Protein sequence: CATTPRGPEVYEQYF.

The chain joins TRBV5-1 to TRBJ2-2; the match to TRBD2 covers 14 bases. The trim removed 4 bases at V and 8 bases at J, leaving 13 bases unmatched. The CDR3 extends over 18 amino acids. Germline CDR1 SGHRS, CDR2 YFSETQ. The DNA of the CDR3 is TGCGCCAGCAGCGTAACCGGGACTAGCGGGAGTGAATCTGGGGAGCTGTTTTTT. Translated, it gives CASSVTGTSGSESGELFF.

The V gene is TRBV11-2, the J gene TRBJ2-2; the D is unclear. Trimming pared 0 bases from V and 3 bases from J, leaving 5 bases between. CDR3 size: 14 residues. Germline CDR1 is SGHAT and CDR2 is FQNNGV. CDR3 loop: CASSLDAYTGELFF. Here the CDR3 DNA reads TGTGCCAGCAGCTTAGATGCGTACACCGGGGAGCTGTTTTTT.

This chain connects TRBV11-3 to TRBJ2-7; D gene uncertain. Trimming took off 2 bases at V and 5 bases at J, with 10 bases between the two ends. Germline V lookup: CDR1 SGHNT, CDR2 YENEEA. The CDR3 has 13 residues. In DNA form, the CDR3 reads TGTGCCAGCAGCTTAAACGGCCAAAACGAGCAGTACTTC. Its protein is CASSLNGQNEQYF.

This clone came up a few times. V and J are TRBV7-6 and TRBJ1-4; TRBD1 aligns across 10 bases. Germline CDR1 and CDR2: SGHVS and FNYEAQ. The CDR3 covers 14 residues. V gave up 1 base and J gave up 7 bases; unmatched junction bases: 0. CDR3 in DNA: TGTGCCAGCAGCTTAGGGGACAGGGGTGAAAAACTGTTTTTT. Residues: CASSLGDRGEKLFF.

The chain has TRBV2 and TRBJ1-1; no clear D. Trimming stripped 11 bases from V and 3 bases from J, with 19 bases between. Looked up from germline, CDR1 is SNHLY and CDR2 is FYNNEI. The CDR3 is made up of 14 amino acids. In nucleotides, the CDR3 is TGTGCCGGTTCAAAGACGGACGTGGACACTGAAGCTTTCTTT. Residues: CAGSKTDVDTEAFF.

The CDR3 reads CASSFIQRADEQYF. The CDR3 nucleotides read TGTGCCAGCAGCTTCATCCAGAGGGCCGACGAGCAGTACTTC. The V call is TRBV5-4, the J call TRBJ2-7; perhaps TRBD2 as D (5 bases). CDR1 is SGHNT, CDR2 YYREEE, per germline (reference sequence). CDR3 length: 14 residues. With 2 bases removed from V and 5 bases from J, the gap between germline ends came to 14 bases.

The chain uses TRBV29-1 and TRBJ2-2; D is unclear. This CDR3 region has 17 residues. Germline values: CDR1 SQVTM, CDR2 ANQGSEA. Trimming removed 7 bases at V and 0 bases at J, with 21 bases between. The CDR3 coding sequence is TGCAGCGCGTTAAAATTGCTTTCCAGCGCGAACACCGGGGAGCTGTTTTTT. Its translation: CSALKLLSSANTGELFF.

The chain carries TRBV19 and TRBJ2-7, with 7 positions matching TRBD2. Trimming cost V 3 bases and J 2 bases; bases outside gene matches: 13. Per the germline V gene, CDR1 is LNHDA and CDR2 is SQIVND (reference sequence). The CDR3 is 17 amino acids. For the CDR3, the DNA is TGTGCCAGTAGTATCTTTACGGAGGGCGGGAGCACCTACGAGCAGTACTTC. Translation: CASSIFTEGGSTYEQYF.